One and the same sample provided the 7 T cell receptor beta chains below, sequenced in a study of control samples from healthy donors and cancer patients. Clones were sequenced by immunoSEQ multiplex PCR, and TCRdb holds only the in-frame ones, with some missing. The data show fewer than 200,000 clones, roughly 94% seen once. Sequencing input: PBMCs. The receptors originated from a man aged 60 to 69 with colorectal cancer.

The CDR3 coding sequence is TGCAGCGCGGGAGGACAGGGGGCATATAACTATGGCTACACCTTC. It is translated as CSAGGQGAYNYGYTF. V usage is TRBV29-1 and J usage is TRBJ1-2; 11 nucleotides agree with TRBD1. In germline, CDR1 is SQVTM, CDR2 ANQGSEA. Trimming cost V 7 bases and J 1 base; bases outside gene matches: 8. The CDR3 is 15 residues long. The variable domain in full, completed from reference TRBV29-1 and TRBJ1-2, reads SAVISQKPSRDICQRGTSLTIQCQVDSQVTMMFWYRQQPGQSLTLIATANQGSEATYESGFVIDKFPISRPNLTFSTLTVSNMSPEDSSIYLCSAGGQGAYNYGYTFGSGTRLTVV.

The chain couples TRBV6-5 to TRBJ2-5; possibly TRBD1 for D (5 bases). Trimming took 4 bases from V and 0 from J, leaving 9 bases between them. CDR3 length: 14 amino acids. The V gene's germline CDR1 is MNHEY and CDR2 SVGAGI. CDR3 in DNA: TGTGCCAGCAGTTCAGGGCCCCACCAAGAGACCCAGTACTTC. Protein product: CASSSGPHQETQYF.

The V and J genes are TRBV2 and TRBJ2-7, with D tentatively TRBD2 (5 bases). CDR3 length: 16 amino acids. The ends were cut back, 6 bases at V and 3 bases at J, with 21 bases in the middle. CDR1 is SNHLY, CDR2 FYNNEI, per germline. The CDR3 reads CASRGVRGKGRYEQYF. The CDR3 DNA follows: TGTGCCAGCAGAGGAGTTCGGGGAAAAGGTCGCTACGAGCAGTACTTC.

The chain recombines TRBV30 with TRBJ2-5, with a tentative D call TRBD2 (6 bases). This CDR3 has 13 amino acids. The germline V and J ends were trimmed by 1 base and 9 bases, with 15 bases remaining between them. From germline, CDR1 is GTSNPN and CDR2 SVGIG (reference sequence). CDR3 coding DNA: TGTGCCTGGAGTGAGACTAGTGGAGCGGCCCAGTACTTC. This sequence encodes CAWSETSGAAQYF.

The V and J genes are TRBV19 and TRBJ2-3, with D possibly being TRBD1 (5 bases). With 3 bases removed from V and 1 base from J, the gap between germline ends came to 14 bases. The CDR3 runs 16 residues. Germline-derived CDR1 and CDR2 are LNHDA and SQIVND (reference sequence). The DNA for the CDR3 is TGTGCCAGTAGTATTACCAGTGGGGCAGGCACAGATACGCAGTATTTT. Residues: CASSITSGAGTDTQYF. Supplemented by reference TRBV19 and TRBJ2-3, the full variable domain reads DGGITQSPKYLFRKEGQNVTLSCEQNLNHDAMYWYRQDPGQGLRLIYYSQIVNDFQKGDIAEGYSVSREKKESFPLTVTSAQKNPTAFYLCASSITSGAGTDTQYFGPGTRLTVL.

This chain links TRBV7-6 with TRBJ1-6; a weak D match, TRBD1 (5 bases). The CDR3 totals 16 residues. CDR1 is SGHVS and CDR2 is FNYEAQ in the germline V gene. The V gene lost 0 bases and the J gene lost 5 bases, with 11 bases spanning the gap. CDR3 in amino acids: CASSLASGWDNSPLHF. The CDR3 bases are TGTGCCAGCAGCTTAGCGTCAGGGTGGGATAATTCACCCCTCCACTTT.

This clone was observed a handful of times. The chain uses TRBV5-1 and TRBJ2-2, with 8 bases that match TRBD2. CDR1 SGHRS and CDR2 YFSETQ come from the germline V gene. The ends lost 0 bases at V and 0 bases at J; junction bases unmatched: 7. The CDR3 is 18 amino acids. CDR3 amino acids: CASSLGIISGANTGELFF. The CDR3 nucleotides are TGCGCCAGCAGCTTGGGCATCATTAGCGGGGCGAACACCGGGGAGCTGTTTTTT. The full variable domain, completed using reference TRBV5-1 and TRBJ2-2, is KAGVTQTPRYLIKTRGQQVTLSCSPISGHRSVSWYQQTPGQGLQFLFEYFSETQRNKGNFPGRFSGRQFSNSRSEMNVSTLELGDSALYLCASSLGIISGANTGELFFGEGSRLTVL.